This T cell receptor beta chain was obtained from a study of early T cells in non-severe SARS-CoV-2 infection. Study-level information: Chains were not paired, and sequencing was done on bulk RNA from unsorted whole blood.

Notes on the study in general: The study's VDJdb matching favored anti-spike CD8 responses and missed private and CD4 specificities.

This clonotype was counted a few times. Its specificity is unknown. Tagging with unique molecular identifiers was applied to individual cDNA molecules. MiXCR was run by TCRdb on the 5' RACE reads, yielding one entry per CDR3 protein. Here the sample spans roughly 90,000 distinct CDR3 sequences, less than 15% being singletons. The germline V gene has CDR1 MDHEN and CDR2 SYDVKM. This CDR3 is 15 amino acids long. The V and J ends lost 3 bases and 0 bases respectively, with 12 bases between them. The rearrangement joins TRBV28 to TRBJ2-7; TRBD1 is a possible D gene (5 bases). This sequence was found in an adult who was a healthcare worker with PCR-confirmed SARS-CoV-2 infection or an uninfected control (not recorded which). Sequenced: whole blood. The CDR3 loop is CASSFPRVSSYEQYF. The CDR3 DNA sequence: TGTGCCAGCAGTTTCCCCAGGGTTAGCTCCTACGAGCAGTACTTC.